A selection of T cell receptor beta chains follows, all from one sample in a study of cytotoxic CD8 clonotypes in ibrutinib-treated CLL. The data were produced by immunoSEQ multiplex PCR, yet TCRdb's version contains in-frame clones alone and is incomplete. In the table there are some 200,000 clones, about two thirds of which are singletons. This material consisted of PBMCs, taken after 24 months of ibrutinib treatment. These receptors were collected from a human donor with chronic lymphocytic leukemia. Both conserved end residues are part of each CDR3. A D gene is named only where the DNA matches it firmly. Some rows mark clone size as missing; the rest say once, few, many or name a class of expanded clone.

TRBV4-3,-,-,TRBJ2-1,CASSQTPRGSSYNEQFF,TGCGCCAGCAGCCAGACCCCCCGGGGGAGCTCCTACAATGAGCAGTTCTTC
TRBV2,-,TRBD2,TRBJ2-5,CASSPEGGSETQYF,TGTGCCAGCAGTCCCGAAGGCGGGAGCGAGACCCAGTACTTC
TRBV5-5,-,TRBD2,TRBJ2-1,CASSVRLAGYYNEQFF,TGTGCCAGCAGCGTCAGACTAGCGGGATACTACAATGAGCAGTTCTTC
TRBV4-1,-,TRBD2,TRBJ2-7,CASSQGIAGPLWEQYF,TGCGCCAGCAGCCAAGGGATAGCGGGACCCCTCTGGGAGCAGTACTTC
TRBV6-5,-,-,TRBJ1-5,CASSYSHGSYQPQHF,TGTGCCAGCAGTTACTCACACGGTTCATATCAGCCCCAGCATTTT
TRBV7-3,-,-,TRBJ2-3,CASSADFTDTQYF,TGTGCCAGCAGCGCCGACTTCACAGATACGCAGTATTTT
TRBV2,-,TRBD2,TRBJ2-7,CASSRGPLAGGYEQYF,TGTGCCAGCAGTCGAGGCCCCCTAGCGGGAGGATACGAGCAGTACTTC
TRBV5-4,-,-,TRBJ1-1,CASSIRRWAEAFF,TGTGCCAGCAGTATACGTCGTTGGGCTGAAGCTTTCTTT
TRBV7-9,-,-,TRBJ1-5,CASSSSRAENQPQHF,TGTGCCAGCAGCTCTTCGCGGGCCGAGAATCAGCCCCAGCATTTT
TRBV2,-,-,TRBJ2-1,CASSRGNSYNEQFF,TGTGCCAGCAGCCGAGGAAACTCCTACAATGAGCAGTTCTTC
TRBV7-9,once,-,TRBJ2-5,CASSSSRRVLGGETQYF,TGTGCCAGCAGCTCCTCCAGGCGGGTCTTGGGGGGAGAGACCCAGTACTTC
TRBV9,-,TRBD1,TRBJ1-1,CASSVMGTGDEAFF,TGTGCCAGCAGCGTAATGGGGACAGGGGATGAAGCTTTCTTT
TRBV10-3,-,TRBD2,TRBJ2-1,CAISEGTSGTSYNEQFF,TGTGCCATCAGTGAGGGGACTAGCGGGACCTCCTACAATGAGCAGTTCTTC
TRBV27,-,TRBD1,TRBJ1-5,CANSSGQVPQPQHF,TGTGCTAACTCCTCCGGACAGGTCCCCCAGCCCCAGCATTTT
TRBV12-5,few,-,TRBJ1-2,CASGLVQGGTPLGYGYTF,TGTGCTAGTGGTTTGGTACAGGGTGGGACTCCGCTGGGATATGGCTACACCTTC
TRBV19,-,-,TRBJ2-7,CASSIQGFYEQYF,TGTGCCAGTAGTATACAGGGGTTCTACGAGCAGTACTTC
TRBV9,-,-,TRBJ2-5,CASSVDPETQYF,TGTGCCAGCAGCGTAGACCCAGAGACCCAGTACTTC
TRBV18,few,-,TRBJ2-7,CASSPTEGFEQYF,TGTGCCAGCTCACCCACGGAAGGGTTCGAGCAGTACTTC
TRBV30,-,-,TRBJ1-2,CAWSVGANYGYTF,TGTGCCTGGAGTGTAGGGGCTAACTATGGCTACACCTTC
TRBV5-6,-,-,TRBJ2-1,CASSTYFTGIYNEQFF,TGTGCCAGCAGCACGTACTTTACAGGGATTTACAATGAGCAGTTCTTC
TRBV5-1,-,TRBD1,TRBJ2-1,CASSPPTGSYNEQFF,TGCGCCAGCAGCCCCCCGACAGGGTCCTACAATGAGCAGTTCTTC
TRBV7-6,-,-,TRBJ2-7,CASSLGRGYEQYF,TGTGCCAGCAGCCTAGGAAGGGGTTACGAGCAGTACTTC